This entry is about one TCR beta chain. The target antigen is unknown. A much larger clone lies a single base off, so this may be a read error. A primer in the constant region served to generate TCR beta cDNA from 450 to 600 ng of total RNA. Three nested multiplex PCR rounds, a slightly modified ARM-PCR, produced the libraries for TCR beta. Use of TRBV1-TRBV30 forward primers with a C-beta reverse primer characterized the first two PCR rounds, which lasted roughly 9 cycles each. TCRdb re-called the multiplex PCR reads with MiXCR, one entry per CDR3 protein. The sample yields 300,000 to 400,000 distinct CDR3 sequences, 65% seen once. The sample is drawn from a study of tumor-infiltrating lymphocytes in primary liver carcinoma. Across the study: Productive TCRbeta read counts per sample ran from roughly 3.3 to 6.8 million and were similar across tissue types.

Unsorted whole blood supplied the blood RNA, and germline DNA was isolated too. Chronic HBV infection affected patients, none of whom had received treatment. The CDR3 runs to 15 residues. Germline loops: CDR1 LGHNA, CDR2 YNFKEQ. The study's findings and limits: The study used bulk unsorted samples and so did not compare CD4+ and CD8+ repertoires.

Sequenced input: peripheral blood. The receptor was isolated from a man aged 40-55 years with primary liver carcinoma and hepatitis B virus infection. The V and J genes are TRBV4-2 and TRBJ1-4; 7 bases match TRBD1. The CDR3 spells CASSPEGAANEKLLF. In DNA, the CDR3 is TGTGCCAGCAGCCCCGAGGGGGCGGCTAATGAAAAACTGCTTTTT.